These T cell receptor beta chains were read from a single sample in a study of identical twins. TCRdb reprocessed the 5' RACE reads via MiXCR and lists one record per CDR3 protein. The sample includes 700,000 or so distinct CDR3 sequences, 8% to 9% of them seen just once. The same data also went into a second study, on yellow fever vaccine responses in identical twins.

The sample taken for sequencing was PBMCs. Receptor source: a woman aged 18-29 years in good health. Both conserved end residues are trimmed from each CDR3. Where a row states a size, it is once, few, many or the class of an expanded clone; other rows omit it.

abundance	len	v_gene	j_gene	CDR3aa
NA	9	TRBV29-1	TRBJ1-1	SVEQGIEAF
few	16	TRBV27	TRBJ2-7	ASSLRGGLPLGAYEQY
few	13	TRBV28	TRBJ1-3	ASSTQGRSGNTIY
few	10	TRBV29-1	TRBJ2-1	SVGPVGHEQF
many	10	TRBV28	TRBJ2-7	ASSLFRYEQY
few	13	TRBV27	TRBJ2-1	ASSLGGQPLDEQF
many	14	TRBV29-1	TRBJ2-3	SVETLAGRPSDTQY
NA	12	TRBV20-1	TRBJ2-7	SARDLAASYEQY
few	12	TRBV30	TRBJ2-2	ALRGGAYTGELF
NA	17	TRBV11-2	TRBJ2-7	ASSLEDRGRNDGVYEQY
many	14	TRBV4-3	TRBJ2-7	ASSQDSRTGGGEQY
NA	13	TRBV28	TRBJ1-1	ASSFGQGGDTEAF
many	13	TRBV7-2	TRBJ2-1	ASSYRASDYNEQF
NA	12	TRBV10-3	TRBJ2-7	AISVGLGGYEQY
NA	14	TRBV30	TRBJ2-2	AWSAIRTGAVGELF
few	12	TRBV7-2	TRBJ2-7	ASSLRGRDYEQY